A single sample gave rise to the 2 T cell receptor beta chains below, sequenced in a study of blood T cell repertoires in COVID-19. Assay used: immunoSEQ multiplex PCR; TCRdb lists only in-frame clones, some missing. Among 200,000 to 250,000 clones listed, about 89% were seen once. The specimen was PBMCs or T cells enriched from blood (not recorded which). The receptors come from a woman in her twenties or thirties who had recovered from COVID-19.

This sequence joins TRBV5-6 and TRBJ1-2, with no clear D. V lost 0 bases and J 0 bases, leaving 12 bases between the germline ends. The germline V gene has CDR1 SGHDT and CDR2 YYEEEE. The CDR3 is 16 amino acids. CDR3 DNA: TGTGCCAGCAGCTTGGAGACCAACGGAGCTAACTATGGCTACACCTTC. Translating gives CASSLETNGANYGYTF.

The CDR3 bases are TGTGCCAGCAGTGAGCCCCGGGACAGAGGGACAGATACGCAGTATTTT. Its protein is CASSEPRDRGTDTQYF. The chain is built from TRBV6-1 and TRBJ2-3; 7 nucleotides line up with TRBD1. Looked up from germline, CDR1 is MNHNS and CDR2 is SASEGT. The ends lost 3 bases at V and 3 bases at J; junction bases unmatched: 9. The CDR3 runs to 16 residues.